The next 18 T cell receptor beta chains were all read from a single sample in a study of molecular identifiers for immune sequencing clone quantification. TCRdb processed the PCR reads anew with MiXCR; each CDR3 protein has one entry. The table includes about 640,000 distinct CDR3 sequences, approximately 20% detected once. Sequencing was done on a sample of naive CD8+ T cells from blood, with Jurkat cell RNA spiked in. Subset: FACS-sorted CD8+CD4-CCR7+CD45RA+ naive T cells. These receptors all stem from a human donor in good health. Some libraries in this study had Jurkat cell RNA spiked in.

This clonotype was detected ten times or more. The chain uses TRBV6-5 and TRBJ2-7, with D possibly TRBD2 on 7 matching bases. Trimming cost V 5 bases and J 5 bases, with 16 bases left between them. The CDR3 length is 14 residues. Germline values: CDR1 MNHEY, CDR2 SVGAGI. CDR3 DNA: TGTGCCAGCAGTGACGAGGGGGGGCGGGACGAGCAGTACTTC. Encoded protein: CASSDEGGRDEQYF.

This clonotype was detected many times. CDR3 protein: CASSPGLSSNQPQHF. Written as DNA, the CDR3 is TGCGCCAGCAGCCCGGGACTAAGTAGCAATCAGCCCCAGCATTTT. The V and J genes are TRBV4-1 and TRBJ1-5; possibly TRBD1 for D (5 bases). Trimming removed 4 bases at V and 0 bases at J, with 10 bases between. Germline CDR1 and CDR2: MGHRA and YSYEKL. The CDR3 consists of 15 residues.

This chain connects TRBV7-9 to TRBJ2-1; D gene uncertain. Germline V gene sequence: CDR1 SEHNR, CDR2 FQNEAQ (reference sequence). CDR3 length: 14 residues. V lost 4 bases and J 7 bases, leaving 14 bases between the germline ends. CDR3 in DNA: TGTGCCAGCAGCTCAACTTATAATTCAAATGAGCAGTTCTTC. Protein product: CASSSTYNSNEQFF.

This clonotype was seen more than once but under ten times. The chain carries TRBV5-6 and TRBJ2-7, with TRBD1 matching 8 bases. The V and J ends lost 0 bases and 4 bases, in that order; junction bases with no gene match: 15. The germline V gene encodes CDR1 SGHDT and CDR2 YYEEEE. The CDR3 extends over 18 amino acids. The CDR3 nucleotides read TGTGCCAGCAGCTTGGCCCGGACAGGGATAGGCGGTTTTTACGAGCAGTACTTC. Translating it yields CASSLARTGIGGFYEQYF. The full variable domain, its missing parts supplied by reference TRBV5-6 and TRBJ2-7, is DAGVTQSPTHLIKTRGQQVTLRCSPKSGHDTVSWYQQALGQGPQFIFQYYEEEERQRGNFPDRFSGHQFPNYSSELNVNALLLGDSALYLCASSLARTGIGGFYEQYFGPGTRLTVT.

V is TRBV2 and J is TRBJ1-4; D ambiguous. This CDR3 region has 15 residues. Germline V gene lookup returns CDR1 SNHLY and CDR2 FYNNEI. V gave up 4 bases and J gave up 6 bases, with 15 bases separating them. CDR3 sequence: CASSGPGLHYEKLFF. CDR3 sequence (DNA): TGTGCCAGCAGTGGCCCCGGGCTTCACTATGAAAAACTGTTTTTT.

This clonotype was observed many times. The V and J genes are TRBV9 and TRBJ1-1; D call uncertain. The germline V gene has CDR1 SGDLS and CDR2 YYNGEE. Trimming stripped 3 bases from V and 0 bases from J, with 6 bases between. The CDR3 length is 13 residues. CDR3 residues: CASSDVMNTEAFF. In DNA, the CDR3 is TGTGCCAGCAGCGACGTCATGAACACTGAAGCTTTCTTT.

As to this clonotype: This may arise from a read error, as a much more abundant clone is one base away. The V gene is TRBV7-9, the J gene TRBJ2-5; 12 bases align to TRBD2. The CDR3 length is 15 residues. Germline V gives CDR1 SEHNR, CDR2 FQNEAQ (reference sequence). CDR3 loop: CAGSPGLAGPETQYF. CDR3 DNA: TGTGCCGGCAGCCCTGGACTAGCGGGGCCAGAGACCCAGTACTTC.

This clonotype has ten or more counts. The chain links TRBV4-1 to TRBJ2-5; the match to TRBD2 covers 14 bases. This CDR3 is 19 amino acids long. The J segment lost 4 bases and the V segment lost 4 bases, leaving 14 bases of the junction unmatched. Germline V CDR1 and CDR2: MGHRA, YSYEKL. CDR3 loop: CASSLLPGLAGASGETQYF. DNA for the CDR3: TGCGCCAGCAGCCTCCTACCGGGACTAGCGGGAGCGTCAGGAGAGACCCAGTACTTC.

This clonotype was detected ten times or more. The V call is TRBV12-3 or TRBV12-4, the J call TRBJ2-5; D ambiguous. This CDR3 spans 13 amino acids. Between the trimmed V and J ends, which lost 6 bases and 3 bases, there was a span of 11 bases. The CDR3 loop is CASSQQTKETQYF. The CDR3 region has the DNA TGTGCCAGCAGCCAGCAAACCAAAGAGACCCAGTACTTC.

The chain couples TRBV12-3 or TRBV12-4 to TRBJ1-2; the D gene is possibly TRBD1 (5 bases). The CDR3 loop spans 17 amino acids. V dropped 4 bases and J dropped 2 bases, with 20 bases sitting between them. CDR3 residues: CASSYVVWGRNNYGYTF. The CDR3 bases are TGTGCCAGCAGTTACGTTGTTTGGGGACGGAACAACTATGGCTACACCTTC.

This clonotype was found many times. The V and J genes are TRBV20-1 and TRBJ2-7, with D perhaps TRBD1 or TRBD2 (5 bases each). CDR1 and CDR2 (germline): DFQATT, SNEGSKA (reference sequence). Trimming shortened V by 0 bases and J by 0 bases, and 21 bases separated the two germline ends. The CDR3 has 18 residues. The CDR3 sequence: CSARDFKEGERSSYEQYF. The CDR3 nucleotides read TGCAGTGCTAGAGATTTTAAGGAAGGGGAGAGGAGCTCCTACGAGCAGTACTTC.

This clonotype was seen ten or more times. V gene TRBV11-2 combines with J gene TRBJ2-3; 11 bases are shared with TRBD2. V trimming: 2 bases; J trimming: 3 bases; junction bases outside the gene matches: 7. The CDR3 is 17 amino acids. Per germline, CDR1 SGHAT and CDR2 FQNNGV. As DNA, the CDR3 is TGTGCCAGCAGCTTAAGTAGCGGGGGGGCCCGTACAGATACGCAGTATTTT. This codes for CASSLSSGGARTDTQYF.

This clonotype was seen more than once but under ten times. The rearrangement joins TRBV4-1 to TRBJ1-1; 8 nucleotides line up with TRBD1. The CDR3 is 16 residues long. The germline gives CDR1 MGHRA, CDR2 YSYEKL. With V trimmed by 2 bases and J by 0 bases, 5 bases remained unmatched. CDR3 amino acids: CASSQTGGRVNTEAFF. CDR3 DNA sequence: TGCGCCAGCAGCCAAACAGGGGGTCGGGTGAACACTGAAGCTTTCTTT.

The CDR3 bases are TGTGCCAGCAGCGCGGCCTCGATTTACGGGGAGCTGTTTTTT. As protein: CASSAASIYGELFF. V is TRBV13 and J is TRBJ2-2, with D unclear. Germline V gene data show CDR1 as PRHDT and CDR2 as FYEKMQ (reference sequence). V was clipped by 5 bases and J by 7 bases, with 14 bases between them. The CDR3 loop spans 14 amino acids.

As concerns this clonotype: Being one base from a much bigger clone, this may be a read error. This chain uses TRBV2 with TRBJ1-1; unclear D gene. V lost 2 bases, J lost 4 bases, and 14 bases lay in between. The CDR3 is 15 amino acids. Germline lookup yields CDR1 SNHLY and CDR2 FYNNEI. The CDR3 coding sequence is TGTGCCAGCAGTGAACTCCCGGGAGGAGGCACTGAAGCTTTCTTT. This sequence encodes CASSELPGGGTEAFF. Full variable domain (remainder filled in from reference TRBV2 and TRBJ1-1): EPEVTQTPSHQVTQMGQEVILRCVPISNHLYFYWYRQILGQKVEFLVSFYNNEISEKSEIFDDQFSVERPDGSNFTLKIRSTKLEDSAMYFCASSELPGGGTEAFFGQGTRLTVV.

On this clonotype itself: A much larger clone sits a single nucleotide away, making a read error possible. The CDR3, as DNA: TGCAGTGCTCCGTATCCCAGAGACCGCGGGAGAGCCTCCTACGAGCAGTACTTC. Protein product: CSAPYPRDRGRASYEQYF. The chain links TRBV20-1 to TRBJ2-7, with TRBD2 matching 7 bases. The CDR3 consists of 18 residues. V shed 5 bases and J 0 bases; nucleotides not matched to a gene: 19. Germline values: CDR1 DFQATT, CDR2 SNEGSKA (reference sequence).

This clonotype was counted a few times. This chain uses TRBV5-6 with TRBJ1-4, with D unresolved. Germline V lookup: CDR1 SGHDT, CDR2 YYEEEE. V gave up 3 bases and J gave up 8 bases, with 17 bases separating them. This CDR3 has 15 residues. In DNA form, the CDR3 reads TGTGCCAGCAGCTCCGGGAGCGTTGCCCGCGAAAAACTGTTTTTT. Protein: CASSSGSVAREKLFF.

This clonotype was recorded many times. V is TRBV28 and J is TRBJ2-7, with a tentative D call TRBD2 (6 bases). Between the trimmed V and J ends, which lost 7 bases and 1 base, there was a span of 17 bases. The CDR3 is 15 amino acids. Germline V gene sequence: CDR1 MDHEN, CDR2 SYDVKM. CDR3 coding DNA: TGTGCCAGCACCCCCCTTCATGGGGGGTCCTACGAGCAGTACTTC. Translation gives CASTPLHGGSYEQYF.